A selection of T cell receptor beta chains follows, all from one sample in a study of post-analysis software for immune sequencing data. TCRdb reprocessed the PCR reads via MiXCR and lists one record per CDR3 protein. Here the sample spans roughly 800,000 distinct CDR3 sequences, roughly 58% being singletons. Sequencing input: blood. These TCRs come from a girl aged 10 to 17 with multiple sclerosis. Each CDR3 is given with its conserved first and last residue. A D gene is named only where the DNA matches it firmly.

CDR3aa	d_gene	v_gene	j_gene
CASSGGGLDYGYTF	.	TRBV19	TRBJ1-2
CSASGTSGRSDTQYF	TRBD2	TRBV20-1	TRBJ2-3
CSARAGCYEQFF	.	TRBV29-1	TRBJ2-1
CSAKIGTGDTAQYF	TRBD1	TRBV20-1	TRBJ2-5
CSARDWVLGAFF	.	TRBV20-1	TRBJ1-1
CASSWGTVGREQYF	TRBD1	TRBV12-3/TRBV12-4	TRBJ2-7
CSAAIGDDYNEQYF	.	TRBV20-1	.
CASSRSSGIYEQYF	.	TRBV6-1	TRBJ2-7
CAISESSQGGEQFF	.	TRBV10-3	TRBJ2-1
CASGWRGTANEQFF	.	TRBV3-1	TRBJ2-1
CASSHGTGRQPQHF	TRBD1	TRBV7-6	TRBJ1-5
CASSLDRQGALSMNTEAFF	TRBD1	TRBV5-1	TRBJ1-1
CASSQETRYEQYF	.	TRBV3-1	TRBJ2-7
CSATWYQETQYF	.	TRBV20-1	TRBJ2-5
CASRLQEAQYF	.	TRBV7-9	TRBJ2-5
CSARRGLALYEQYF	.	TRBV20-1	TRBJ2-7
CSARDFYEQYF	.	TRBV20-1	TRBJ2-7
CASSPFPGTGVDNQPQHF	TRBD1	TRBV6-1	TRBJ1-5
CASSFGKGNNYGYTF	.	TRBV6-6	TRBJ1-2
CSARDLRPGKYTGELFF	.	TRBV20-1	TRBJ2-2
CSARDWGEVETTGYTF	.	TRBV20-1	TRBJ1-2
CASSLTSGSYGEQYF	TRBD2	TRBV14	.
CASSLNLDRGYEQYF	.	TRBV12-3/TRBV12-4	TRBJ2-7
CASSYSEANVLTF	.	TRBV6-5	TRBJ2-6
CSALRRQGALDPYEQYF	TRBD1	TRBV29-1	TRBJ2-7
CSAAHQTDSFYGYTF	.	TRBV29-1	TRBJ1-2
CASSLQGAYYGYTF	.	TRBV12-3/TRBV12-4	TRBJ1-2
CASSANTRETQYF	.	TRBV9	TRBJ2-5
CASSTRSNNEQFF	.	TRBV5-1	TRBJ2-1
CASSPGGGTSGSRGDTQYF	TRBD2	TRBV7-3	TRBJ2-3
CATKGESGAGELFF	.	TRBV15	TRBJ2-2
CASSLADDRGLFRIYEQYF	TRBD1	TRBV5-1	TRBJ2-7
CSASDGPTYEQYF	.	TRBV20-1	.
CASRRGGDEQYF	.	TRBV2	TRBJ2-7
CAAGGPYEQFF	TRBD2	TRBV4-1	TRBJ2-1
CASRGGITRGNTEAFF	.	TRBV7-8	TRBJ1-1
CSVEWGQESGYTF	TRBD1	TRBV29-1	TRBJ1-2
CASSDGQGAHTDTQYF	TRBD1	TRBV6-4	TRBJ2-3
CASSLLLGRGADTQYF	.	TRBV7-2	TRBJ2-3